This T cell receptor beta chain was identified during a study of blood T cell repertoires in COVID-19. Study information: Spain, Italy and the United States supplied samples that represented acute and convalescent COVID-19. The analysed material was cDNA or gDNA that came from T cells, B-cell-depleted T cells, or PBMCs.

Germline CDR1 is LNHDA and CDR2 is SQIVND (reference sequence). With 7 bases removed from V and 3 bases from J, the gap between germline ends came to 18 bases. CDR3 length equals 15 residues. Per the authors' pipeline: The authors estimated nucleated cell counts from reference gene primer amplification. Some clones are missing from TCRdb's copy, which holds only in-frame ones; the method was immunoSEQ multiplex PCR. D and trimming were read from the DNA, whereas the V and J calls and clone size are those reported in that table. The sample records 200,000 to 250,000 clones, 84% being singletons. Sequencing used peripheral blood. The chain joins TRBV19 to TRBJ2-5; maybe TRBD2 (5 bases). The receptor comes from a woman in her 50s with active or convalescent COVID-19. DNA for the CDR3: TGTGCCAGTAACGCGGTGGGAGCGGCTGAAGAGACCCAGTACTTC. It specifies CASNAVGAAEETQYF.